This T cell receptor beta chain was captured by sequencing in a study of neurological immune-mediated disorders. cDNA was made by 5'RACE with 10-nucleotide random UMIs. TCRdb recomputed calls from the 5' RACE reads with MiXCR, one row per CDR3 protein. The table includes roughly 70,000 distinct CDR3 sequences, 5.2% detected once. Trimming stripped 2 bases from V and 4 bases from J, with 9 bases between. In germline, CDR1 is SGHTA, CDR2 FQGNSA. The CDR3 sequence is 15 residues long. This clonotype was observed many times. This receptor was taken from a woman aged 25 to 39 with multiple sclerosis. J is TRBJ2-6 and V is TRBV7-2; no definite D call. The sample was PBMCs. The CDR3 bases are TGTGCCAGCAGCTTAAGGGCTCCCGGGGCCAACGTCCTGACTTTC. Its protein product is CASSLRAPGANVLTF.